The rows below give T cell receptor beta chains drawn from one sample of a study of T cell repertoires in cytomegalovirus infection. Their antigens are not known. One entry per CDR3 protein results from TCRdb running MiXCR on the reads. The data contain 750,000 to 900,000 distinct CDR3 sequences, 25% to 35% of them singletons. Sequenced here: cultured CD8+ T cells from PBMCs, sampled from culture after CMV antigen stimulation. The receptors were sampled from a human donor in good health (CMV status not recorded). Some clones in this sample may be carry-over from other donors' samples. Both conserved end residues are part of each CDR3. D genes are given only for firm matches. For some rows the clone size is stated as once, few or many, or as a class when expanded; others skip it.

CDR3 | DNA | size | D | J | V
CASRDSNSPLHF | TGTGCCAGCAGGGACAGTAATTCACCCCTCCACTTT | NA | NA | TRBJ1-6 | TRBV2
CASSEEPGQETQYF | TGTGCCAGCAGTGAGGAGCCAGGCCAAGAGACCCAGTACTTC | NA | NA | TRBJ2-5 | TRBV6-4
CALLVLEAGELFF | TGTGCCCTCCTAGTCCTCGAGGCCGGGGAGCTGTTTTTT | NA | NA | TRBJ2-2 | TRBV7-2
CASSLDRGQRGYTF | TGTGCCAGCAGCTTGGACAGGGGGCAACGCGGCTACACCTTC | few | TRBD1 | TRBJ1-2 | TRBV7-9
CASSLAGTVNEKLFF | TGTGCCAGCAGCTTAGCCGGGACAGTTAATGAAAAACTGTTTTTT | few | TRBD1 | TRBJ1-4 | TRBV7-6
CASRDRGQNYGYTF | TGTGCCAGCAGGGACAGGGGGCAGAACTATGGCTACACCTTC | NA | TRBD1 | TRBJ1-2 | TRBV2
CASSESGGAWTQYF | TGCGCCAGCAGCGAGAGCGGGGGGGCCTGGACGCAGTATTTT | NA | TRBD2 | TRBJ2-3 | TRBV4-1
CASSHTGGADYSYTF | TGTGCCAGCAGCCACACAGGGGGCGCGGACTATAGCTACACCTTC | NA | TRBD1 | TRBJ1-2 | TRBV7-4
CASTPGGSQYF | TGTGCCAGCACTCCTGGGGGGTCCCAGTACTTC | NA | NA | TRBJ2-5 | TRBV28
CASSPGQGFPSYEQYF | TGTGCCAGCAGCCCGGGACAGGGTTTCCCCTCCTACGAGCAGTACTTC | NA | TRBD1 | TRBJ2-7 | TRBV6-6
CASSQDFRDPLSSYNEQFF | TGCGCCAGCAGCCAAGATTTCCGGGACCCACTGAGCTCCTACAATGAGCAGTTCTTC | few | NA | TRBJ2-1 | TRBV4-3
CASRSDVPSTDTQYF | TGTGCCAGCAGGTCAGATGTGCCTAGCACAGATACGCAGTATTTT | few | NA | TRBJ2-3 | TRBV12-3/TRBV12-4
CASSLPGSGNTIYF | TGTGCCAGCAGCTTGCCAGGGTCTGGAAACACCATATATTTT | many | NA | TRBJ1-3 | TRBV7-2
CASSLSEDRGETQYF | TGTGCCAGCAGTTTAAGCGAGGACAGGGGGGAGACCCAGTACTTC | few | TRBD1 | TRBJ2-5 | TRBV12-3/TRBV12-4
CAISDTGTGVPETQYF | TGTGCCATCAGTGATACCGGGACAGGGGTTCCGGAGACCCAGTACTTC | NA | TRBD1 | TRBJ2-5 | TRBV10-3
CASSFRLIPGPGPYNEQFF | TGTGCCAGCAGTTTCCGCCTCATACCGGGCCCGGGGCCGTACAATGAGCAGTTCTTC | few | NA | TRBJ2-1 | TRBV12-3/TRBV12-4
CASNGGVMNTEAFF | TGTGCCAGCAACGGGGGGGTGATGAACACTGAAGCTTTCTTT | few | NA | TRBJ1-1 | TRBV6-6
CASSFGTGVNEQFF | TGTGCCAGCAGTTTCGGGACAGGGGTCAATGAGCAGTTCTTC | few | TRBD1 | TRBJ2-1 | TRBV7-3